This TCR beta chain was captured by sequencing in a study of blood T cell repertoires in COVID-19. Looking at the study overall: Some COVID-19 samples were acute and others convalescent; all came from the United States, Italy and Spain. T cells, B-cell-depleted T cells, or PBMCs provided the cDNA or gDNA that served as material.

In its sample, this clone was seen a few times. Original data processing: Reference gene primer amplification in the assay estimated nucleated cell counts. Profiling relied on immunoSEQ multiplex PCR, and the TCRdb table lists in-frame clones only, not all of them. V and J calls and clone size are copied from that table; D and trimming were computed from the DNA. This sample has some 250,000 clones, with roughly 80% found just once. The CDR3 has 13 residues. The V end lost 2 bases, the J end lost 7 bases, and 9 bases lay between the germline ends. Per germline, CDR1 MNHNY and CDR2 SVGAGI (reference sequence).

The origin of this receptor is a man aged 50-59 years with active or convalescent COVID-19. V is TRBV6-6 and J is TRBJ1-5; D unclear. Sequenced sample: peripheral blood. The CDR3 nucleotides read TGTGCCAGCAGTTACCCGGGAGGGCAGCCCCAGCATTTT. This encodes CASSYPGGQPQHF.